This TCR beta chain stems from a study of T cells in Graves' hyperthyroidism and ophthalmopathy. Trimming removed 5 bases from V and 1 base from J, with 15 bases in between. Per germline, CDR1 DFQATT and CDR2 SNEGSKA (reference sequence). The CDR3 totals 15 residues. This clonotype has a handful of counts. The antigen is undetermined. Study-wide results and caveats: The model anticipated ophthalmopathy a median around six months pre-onset. Stable hyperthyroidism was separated from ophthalmopathy by a model based on 13 V-J features. Appearing also in blood were most of the thyroid clonotypes expanded above 0.001.

The diagnoses drew upon clinical symptoms, serum thyroxine and TRAb, thyroid ultrasound and orbital computed tomography. It was RNA transcripts that yielded the amplified TCR beta CDR3 regions. Carried out on the TCR CDR3, a first-round RT-PCR used the HTBI primer set. A single record per CDR3 protein comes from TCRdb applying MiXCR to the multiplex PCR reads. The sample holds approximately 400,000 distinct CDR3 sequences, about 13% seen once. Sequencing used blood. The chain links TRBV20-1 to TRBJ1-3, with D possibly being TRBD1 (6 bases). This receptor was obtained from a man aged 30-40 years with Graves' hyperthyroidism that later progressed to Graves' ophthalmopathy. CDR3 region: CSASDSRRSGNTIYF. In DNA form, the CDR3 reads TGCAGTGCTTCGGACAGCCGACGTTCTGGAAACACCATATATTTT.